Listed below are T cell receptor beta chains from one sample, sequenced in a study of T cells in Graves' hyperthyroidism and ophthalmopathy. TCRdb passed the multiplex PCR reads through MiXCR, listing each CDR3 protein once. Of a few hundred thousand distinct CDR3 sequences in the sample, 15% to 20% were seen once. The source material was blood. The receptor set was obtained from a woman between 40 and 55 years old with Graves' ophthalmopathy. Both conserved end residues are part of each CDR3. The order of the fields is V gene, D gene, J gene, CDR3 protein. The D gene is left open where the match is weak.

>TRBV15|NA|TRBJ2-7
CATSREAGSRYEQYF
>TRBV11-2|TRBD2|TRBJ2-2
CASSYPGLAGNTGELFF
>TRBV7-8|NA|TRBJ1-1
CASGKRGWNEAFF
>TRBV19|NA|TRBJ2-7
CASSIRYTSYEQYF
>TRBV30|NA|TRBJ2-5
CAWSVWHLGAETQYF
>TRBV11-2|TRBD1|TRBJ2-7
CASSPDRVGLYEQYF
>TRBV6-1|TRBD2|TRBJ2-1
CASRETSGSYNEQFF
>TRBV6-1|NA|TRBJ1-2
CASSTGIREYGYTF
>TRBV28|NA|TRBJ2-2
CASSLFTDSNTGELFF
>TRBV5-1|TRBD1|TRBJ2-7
CASSLVRGQGNYEQYF
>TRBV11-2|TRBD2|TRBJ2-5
CASSLGTSGQETQCF
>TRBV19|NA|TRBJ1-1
CVSRQRNTEAFF
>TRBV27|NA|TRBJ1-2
CASSLSAGEYAYGYTF
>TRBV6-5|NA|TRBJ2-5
CASSYGFRETQYF
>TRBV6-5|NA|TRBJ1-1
CASSYGRRYIEAFF
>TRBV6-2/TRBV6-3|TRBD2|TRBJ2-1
CASSHITSGSYNEQFF
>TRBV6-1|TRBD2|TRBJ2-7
CASSTQAGGYEQYF
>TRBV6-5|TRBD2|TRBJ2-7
CASSYSASGNQYYEQYF
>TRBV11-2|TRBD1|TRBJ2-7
CASSTTGAYEQYF
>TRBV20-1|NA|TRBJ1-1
CRAWEAFF
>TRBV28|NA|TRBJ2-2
CASSPMLVLRELFF
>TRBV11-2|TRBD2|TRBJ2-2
CASSFRPSGLGNTGELFF
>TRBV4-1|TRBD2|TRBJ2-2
CASGPGVAGGLVTGELFF
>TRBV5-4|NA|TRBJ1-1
CASSLDRARTEAFF
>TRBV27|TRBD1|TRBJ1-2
CASRSTGTYYGYTF
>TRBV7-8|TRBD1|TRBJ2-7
CASSLSQTGIYEQYF
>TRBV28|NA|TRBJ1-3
CASTPGLLGNTIYF
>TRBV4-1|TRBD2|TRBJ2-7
CASSQETETSASYEQYF
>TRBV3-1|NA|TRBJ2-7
CASSSAGSYYEQYF
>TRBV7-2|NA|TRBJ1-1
CASSPLPRDTEAFF
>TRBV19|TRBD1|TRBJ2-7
CASSMDAGGTYEQYF
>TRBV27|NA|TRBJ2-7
CASSFGSSGAYEQSF
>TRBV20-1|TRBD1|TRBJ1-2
CSARDPAGGSIYGYTF
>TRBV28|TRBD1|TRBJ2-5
CASRQTGEETQYF
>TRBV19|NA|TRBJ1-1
CASSTDRGTEAFF
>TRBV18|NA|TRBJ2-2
CASSPNRVSTGELFF
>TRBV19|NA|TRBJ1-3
CASIRPNRLAGNTIYF
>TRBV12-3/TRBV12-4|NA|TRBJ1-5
CASSLSGVDNQPQHF
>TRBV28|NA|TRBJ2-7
CASSLYPGADYEQYF
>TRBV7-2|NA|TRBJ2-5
CASSFGSRPETQYF
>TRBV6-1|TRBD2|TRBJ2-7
CASSEVAGDYEQYF
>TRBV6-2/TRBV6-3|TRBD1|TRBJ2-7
CASSPGGWTGGTYEQYF
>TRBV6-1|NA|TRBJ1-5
CASKQGSQPQHF
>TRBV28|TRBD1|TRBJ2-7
CASSLPGTGGLDEQYF
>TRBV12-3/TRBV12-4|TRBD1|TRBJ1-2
CASSRQGRYGYTF
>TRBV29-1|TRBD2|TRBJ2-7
CSVLSSGRYEQYF